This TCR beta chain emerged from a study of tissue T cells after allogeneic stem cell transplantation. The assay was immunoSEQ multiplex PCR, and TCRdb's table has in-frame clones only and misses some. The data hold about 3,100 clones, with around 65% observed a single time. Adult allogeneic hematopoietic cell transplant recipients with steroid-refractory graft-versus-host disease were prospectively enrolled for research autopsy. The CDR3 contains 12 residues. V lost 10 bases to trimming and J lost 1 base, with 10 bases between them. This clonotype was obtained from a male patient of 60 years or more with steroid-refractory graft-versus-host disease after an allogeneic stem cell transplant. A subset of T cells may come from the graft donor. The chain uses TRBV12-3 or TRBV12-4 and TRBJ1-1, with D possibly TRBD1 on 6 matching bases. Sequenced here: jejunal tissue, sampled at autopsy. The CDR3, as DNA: TGTGCCACAGGAGGGGGGAACACTGAAGCTTTCTTT. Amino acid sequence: CATGGGNTEAFF.